A single sample is the source of the 16 T cell receptor beta chains below, sequenced in a study of T cells after yellow fever vaccination. MiXCR, run by TCRdb on the 5' RACE reads, gives a single entry per CDR3 protein. The data show about 330,000 distinct CDR3 sequences, with around 7.3% seen just once and roughly a sixth held by the top ten. Source: PBMCs, taken about 41 days after the first yellow fever vaccination. These TCRs come from a man younger than 35 who received the YFV17D yellow fever vaccine.

Ten or more counts support this clonotype. The chain has TRBV7-2 and TRBJ1-2, with D unclear. CDR3 size: 10 residues. The germline V gene has CDR1 SGHTA and CDR2 FQGNSA. V was pared by 2 bases and J by 8 bases, with 3 bases between. In DNA, the CDR3 is TGTGCCAGCAGCTTAAGCGGCTACACCTTC. Translated: CASSLSGYTF.

The rearrangement joins TRBV5-1 to TRBJ2-5; D is ambiguous. The germline CDR1 and CDR2 sequences are SGHRS and YFSETQ. The V end lost 0 bases, the J end lost 5 bases, and 20 bases lay between the germline ends. The CDR3 is 17 amino acids. CDR3 coding DNA: TGCGCCAGCAGCTTGGCTCCGTTGGCGGCGAGTACGGAGACCCAGTACTTC. As protein: CASSLAPLAASTETQYF.

The chain employs TRBV12-3 or TRBV12-4 and TRBJ2-7, with TRBD1 identical over 10 bases. Unmatched junction bases numbered 2, after V lost 5 bases and J lost 1 base. The CDR3 is 14 amino acids. This CDR3 reads CASSRDRGSYEQYF. CDR3 bases: TGTGCCAGCAGTCGGGACAGGGGATCCTACGAGCAGTACTTC.

The chain recombines TRBV5-1 with TRBJ1-5, with 8 bases lining up with TRBD1. CDR1 and CDR2 (germline): SGHRS, YFSETQ. V trimming: 0 bases; J trimming: 10 bases; junction bases outside the gene matches: 3. This CDR3 region has 13 residues. This CDR3 reads CASSLDDRGPQHF. CDR3 nucleotides: TGCGCCAGCAGCTTGGACGACAGGGGACCCCAGCATTTT.

This clonotype was counted a few times. The chain couples TRBV5-1 to TRBJ2-1, with TRBD2 matching over 12 bases. The germline V gene encodes CDR1 SGHRS and CDR2 YFSETQ. The length of the CDR3 is 15 residues. The ends lost 4 bases at V and 7 bases at J; junction bases unmatched: 6. As DNA, the CDR3 is TGCGCCAGCAGCGCTCGGACTAGCGGGGTAAATGAGCAGTTCTTC. This translates into CASSARTSGVNEQFF.

V and J are TRBV29-1 and TRBJ2-3; D may be TRBD1 (6 bases). The CDR3 runs 18 residues. Trimming left V 5 bases short and J 1 base short, with 25 bases between. Germline CDR1 and CDR2: SQVTM and ANQGSEA. The CDR3 nucleotides are TGCAGCGTTCGTACAGGGAGCTCCGCCATCTTGGGCACAGATACGCAGTATTTT. Encoded protein: CSVRTGSSAILGTDTQYF.

Many counts were recorded for this clonotype. CDR3 protein: CSASSGGVYTQYF. The CDR3 DNA follows: TGCAGTGCTAGTAGCGGGGGGGTATATACGCAGTATTTT. The chain joins TRBV20-1 to TRBJ2-3, with 11 bases lining up with TRBD2. The CDR3 covers 13 residues. Losses at the gene ends were 3 bases for V and 7 bases for J; bases not matched to a gene: 3. Germline loops: CDR1 DFQATT, CDR2 SNEGSKA (reference sequence).

This clonotype was seen a few times. The chain couples TRBV20-1 to TRBJ2-1, with a possible D match to TRBD2 (5 bases). Germline CDR1 DFQATT, CDR2 SNEGSKA (reference sequence). There are 15 residues in the CDR3. V was shortened by 3 bases and J by 6 bases, with 18 bases between the two germline ends. The CDR3 loop reads CSARSPSRGTNEQFF. CDR3 coding DNA: TGCAGTGCTAGGTCCCCTAGCCGAGGCACCAATGAGCAGTTCTTC.

The chain couples TRBV7-3 to TRBJ2-5; 9 positions match TRBD1. The CDR3 sequence is 15 residues long. V gave up 5 bases and J gave up 6 bases; unmatched junction bases: 10. In germline, CDR1 is SGHTA, CDR2 FQGTGA. Written as DNA, the CDR3 is TGTGCCAGCAGCCAAACCGGGACAGGGCCTCAGACCCAGTACTTC. Its protein product is CASSQTGTGPQTQYF.

The chain employs TRBV6-2 or TRBV6-3 and TRBJ2-3, with 9 positions matching TRBD2. Per the germline V gene, CDR1 is MNHEY and CDR2 is SVGEGT. The CDR3 is 18 residues long. V lost 7 bases, J lost 6 bases, and 20 bases stayed unmatched. The CDR3 loop is CASTNPLRGGGADDTQYF. The DNA of the CDR3 is TGTGCCAGCACCAACCCTCTCCGTGGCGGGGGGGCCGATGATACGCAGTATTTT.

The chain joins TRBV2 to TRBJ2-7; possible D gene TRBD1, 5 bases. The V gene's germline CDR1 is SNHLY and CDR2 FYNNEI. V lost 6 bases and J 3 bases, leaving 12 bases between the germline ends. There are 13 residues in the CDR3. In DNA form, the CDR3 reads TGTGCCAGCAGCCCCAGGGAAAGCTACGAGCAGTACTTC. Residues: CASSPRESYEQYF.

The V call is TRBV4-3, the J call TRBJ1-1; possible D gene TRBD1, 5 bases. Trimming cost V 2 bases and J 5 bases, with 15 bases left between them. This CDR3 has 15 residues. Germline V gene data show CDR1 as LGHNA and CDR2 as YSLEER. Here the CDR3 DNA reads TGCGCCAGCAGCCAAATCCAGGGATTGCTGACTGAAGCTTTCTTT. This gives the protein CASSQIQGLLTEAFF.

This chain links TRBV18 with TRBJ1-1; D gene uncertain. CDR1 and CDR2 (germline): KGHSH, LQKENI. Between the trimmed V and J ends, which lost 6 bases and 3 bases, there was a span of 17 bases. This CDR3 region has 15 residues. The DNA for the CDR3 is TGTGCCAGCTCCCTAAGCACGGGAAGTGACACTGAAGCTTTCTTT. As protein: CASSLSTGSDTEAFF.

The sample holds many counts of this clonotype. The J gene is TRBJ2-7, the V gene TRBV18; possibly TRBD2 for D (5 bases). Trimming pared 3 bases from V and 4 bases from J, leaving 13 bases between. Germline V gene sequence: CDR1 KGHSH, CDR2 LQKENI. The CDR3 runs to 14 residues. This CDR3 reads CASSPAGTAYEQYF. CDR3 bases: TGTGCCAGCTCACCGGCGGGCACCGCTTACGAGCAGTACTTC.

This clonotype was seen at least ten times. V usage is TRBV7-2 and J usage is TRBJ2-1; tentatively, D is TRBD1 or TRBD2 (6 bases each). CDR1 SGHTA and CDR2 FQGNSA come from the germline V gene. V was clipped by 1 base and J by 8 bases, with 9 bases between them. This CDR3 contains 13 residues. CDR3 DNA sequence: TGTGCCAGCAGCTTAGTAAGGGGGGATGAGCAGTTCTTC. This sequence encodes CASSLVRGDEQFF. Combining the CDR3 with reference TRBV7-2 and TRBJ2-1 gives the whole variable domain GAGVSQSPSNKVTEKGKDVELRCDPISGHTALYWYRQSLGQGLEFLIYFQGNSAPDKSGLPSDRFSAERTGGSVSTLTIQRTQQEDSAVYLCASSLVRGDEQFFGPGTRLTVL.

This clonotype was recorded a few times. The rearrangement uses TRBV18 and TRBJ2-7; D remains unclear. In germline, CDR1 is KGHSH, CDR2 LQKENI. The CDR3 extends over 13 amino acids. Deletions cut 2 bases from V and 3 bases from J, with 8 bases between. The CDR3: CASSPATIYEQYF. In nucleotides, the CDR3 is TGTGCCAGCTCACCAGCGACGATCTACGAGCAGTACTTC.